These T cell receptor beta chains were read from a single sample in a study of human T cells and chemical hapten exposure. MiXCR, applied by TCRdb to the RACE reads, yields one record per CDR3 protein. The data hold 55,000 to 75,000 distinct CDR3 sequences, with around 11% observed a single time. Specimen: whole blood, collected in connection with sensitization to the hapten diphenylcyclopropenone (DPC). The origin of the receptors is a man aged 25-45 years with alopecia areata. Some clones in this sample may be carry-over from other donors' samples. CDR3s include the opening cysteine and the closing phenylalanine or tryptophan. The D gene is left open where the match is weak. Size is stated for part of the rows, as once, few or many counts, or as a class when the clone is expanded.

.,TRBV4-3,few,TRBJ2-7,TGCGCCAGCAGCCAAGAAGTTTCCTACGAGCAGTACTTC,CASSQEVSYEQYF
.,TRBV7-9,many,TRBJ2-1,TGTGCCACCTACGACTCAGGGAACCCCTACAATGAGCAGTTCTTC,CATYDSGNPYNEQFF
.,TRBV29-1,many,TRBJ1-3,TGCAGCGCTGGTTCCGGTAGCTCTGGAAACACCATATATTTT,CSAGSGSSGNTIYF
.,TRBV5-4,many,TRBJ2-2,TGTGCCAGCAGCTTGGCGGGGCCGACCGGGGAGCTGTTTTTT,CASSLAGPTGELFF
.,TRBV29-1,.,TRBJ2-1,TGCAGCGTTGCGCGAGGCTCCTACAATGAGCAGTTCTTC,CSVARGSYNEQFF
.,TRBV11-2,few,TRBJ1-2,TGTGCCAGCAGCTTAGGAACACGGGGCTACACCTTC,CASSLGTRGYTF
TRBD1,TRBV20-1,many,TRBJ1-5,TGCAGTGCTACCCAGGGGGCCCATCAGCCCCAGCATTTT,CSATQGAHQPQHF
TRBD2,TRBV18,.,TRBJ2-1,TGTGCCAGCTCACCGGCGGGGGTAAATGAGCAGTTCTTC,CASSPAGVNEQFF
TRBD1,TRBV19,few,TRBJ1-2,TGTGCCAGTAGACCCGGACAGGGGGCGCCCGGCTACACCTTC,CASRPGQGAPGYTF
.,TRBV11-2,.,TRBJ2-1,TGTGCCAGCAGCTTAGGTCATACCGAGCAGTTCTTC,CASSLGHTEQFF
.,TRBV4-3,.,TRBJ2-7,TGCGCCAGCAGCCAAGATAGGCGACAGGACGTACGCGAGCAGTACTTC,CASSQDRRQDVREQYF
.,TRBV20-1,few,TRBJ2-7,TGCAGTGCTAGAGATCGACGGGACCCCCGGCCGGGCACCAGAACCTACGAGCAGTACTTC,CSARDRRDPRPGTRTYEQYF
.,TRBV10-2,.,TRBJ2-1,TGCGCCAGCAGCCAGTCTGAGAACTACAATGAGCAGTTCTTC,CASSQSENYNEQFF
.,TRBV6-5,many,TRBJ1-1,TGTGCCAGCAGTTCGAGCAGGGGTTATGAAGCTTTCTTT,CASSSSRGYEAFF
.,TRBV11-2,many,TRBJ2-7,TGTGCCAGCAGCTTAGACCCGGGCTCCTACGAGCAGTACTTC,CASSLDPGSYEQYF
.,TRBV7-9,many,TRBJ2-2,TGTGCCAGCAGCTCACCGGACGGAGCGGTGGGCACCGGGGAGCTGTTTTTT,CASSSPDGAVGTGELFF
.,TRBV28,few,TRBJ2-7,TGTGCCAGCAGTTTATTATCAGGGTCCTACGAGCAGTACTTC,CASSLLSGSYEQYF
.,TRBV14,few,TRBJ1-1,TGTGCCGACCGACACCTTAACACTGAAGCTTTCTTT,CADRHLNTEAFF
TRBD1,TRBV29-1,many,TRBJ2-1,TGCAGCGCCGAAGGACAGGGCGGTAGGAATGAGCAGTTCTTC,CSAEGQGGRNEQFF
.,TRBV4-2,many,TRBJ2-7,TGTGCCAGCAGCCCCGCCGTCGGGTACGAGCAGTACTTC,CASSPAVGYEQYF
TRBD1,TRBV9,.,TRBJ1-5,TGTGCCAGCAGCGGGACAGGGACCAATCAGCCCCAGCATTTT,CASSGTGTNQPQHF
TRBD1,TRBV24-1,few,TRBJ2-1,TGTGCCACCAGAGGACAGGGATCGGATGAGCAGTTCTTC,CATRGQGSDEQFF
.,TRBV6-2/TRBV6-3,few,TRBJ2-1,TGTGCCAGCAGTTACATAGGACTTCTATACAATGAGCAGTTCTTC,CASSYIGLLYNEQFF
.,TRBV7-9,few,TRBJ1-2,TGTGCCAGCAGCTCAGGACAGAGCGCTAACTATGGCTACACCTTC,CASSSGQSANYGYTF
TRBD1,TRBV20-1,.,TRBJ1-1,TGCAGTGCTCACCGGACAGGGGGGGTCGACACTGAAGCTTTCTTT,CSAHRTGGVDTEAFF
.,TRBV18,many,TRBJ1-1,TGTGCCAGCTCACCAGTAGTGAGACAGACTGAAGCTTTCTTT,CASSPVVRQTEAFF
.,TRBV7-9,many,TRBJ1-2,TGTGCCAGCAGCCCAAGCGAAAGAGGGGTTGATGGCTACACCTTC,CASSPSERGVDGYTF
.,TRBV28,.,TRBJ2-3,TGTGCCAGCAGCCGGCCGGGTAGCACAGATACGCAGTATTTT,CASSRPGSTDTQYF
.,TRBV12-3/TRBV12-4,.,TRBJ1-4,TGTGCCAGCAGTTTTTCAGGGCCTGATTTAGAAAAACTGTTTTTT,CASSFSGPDLEKLFF
TRBD1,TRBV12-3/TRBV12-4,many,TRBJ1-1,TGTGCCAGCAGTCCATACGGACAGGGGAACACTGAAGCTTTCTTT,CASSPYGQGNTEAFF
.,TRBV29-1,.,TRBJ2-2,TGCAGCGTCGATGGGCTGAACACCGGGGAGCTGTTTTTT,CSVDGLNTGELFF
TRBD2,TRBV27,many,TRBJ2-3,TGTGCCAGCAGTTTACGCGGAGCGGGGGGCACAGATACGCAGTATTTT,CASSLRGAGGTDTQYF
.,TRBV20-1,many,TRBJ1-2,TGCAGTGCTAGATTACCCACGGCTTGGGACTATGGCTACACCTTC,CSARLPTAWDYGYTF
.,TRBV12-3/TRBV12-4,.,TRBJ2-6,TGTGCCAGCAGTTTAGCGCTCAGTTCCGGGGCCAACGTCCTGACTTTC,CASSLALSSGANVLTF
TRBD1,TRBV19,many,TRBJ2-5,TGTGCCAGTAGCCCGCGGGACAGGGGAGACCAAGAGACCCAGTACTTC,CASSPRDRGDQETQYF
.,TRBV2,many,TRBJ2-1,TGTGCCAGCAGTGAAAGGGGGAATGAGCAGTTCTTC,CASSERGNEQFF
TRBD2,TRBV7-8,many,TRBJ2-1,TGTGCCAGCAGCTCTAGCGGGGGGGGTTACAATGAGCAGTTCTTC,CASSSSGGGYNEQFF
.,TRBV10-3,many,TRBJ1-2,TGTGCCATCGACGGGGGCCGCTATGGCTACACCTTC,CAIDGGRYGYTF
TRBD1,TRBV6-5,few,TRBJ1-1,TGTGCCAGCAGTTACGACAGGGGGCCGACTGAAGCTTTCTTT,CASSYDRGPTEAFF
TRBD1,TRBV3-1,many,TRBJ2-7,TGTGCCAGCAGCCAAGGAGGGACAGGAGCCTACGAGCAGTACTTC,CASSQGGTGAYEQYF
.,TRBV2,once,TRBJ1-2,TGTGCCAGCAGTGATTTGGAGGGATCCCTCTATGGCTACACCTTC,CASSDLEGSLYGYTF